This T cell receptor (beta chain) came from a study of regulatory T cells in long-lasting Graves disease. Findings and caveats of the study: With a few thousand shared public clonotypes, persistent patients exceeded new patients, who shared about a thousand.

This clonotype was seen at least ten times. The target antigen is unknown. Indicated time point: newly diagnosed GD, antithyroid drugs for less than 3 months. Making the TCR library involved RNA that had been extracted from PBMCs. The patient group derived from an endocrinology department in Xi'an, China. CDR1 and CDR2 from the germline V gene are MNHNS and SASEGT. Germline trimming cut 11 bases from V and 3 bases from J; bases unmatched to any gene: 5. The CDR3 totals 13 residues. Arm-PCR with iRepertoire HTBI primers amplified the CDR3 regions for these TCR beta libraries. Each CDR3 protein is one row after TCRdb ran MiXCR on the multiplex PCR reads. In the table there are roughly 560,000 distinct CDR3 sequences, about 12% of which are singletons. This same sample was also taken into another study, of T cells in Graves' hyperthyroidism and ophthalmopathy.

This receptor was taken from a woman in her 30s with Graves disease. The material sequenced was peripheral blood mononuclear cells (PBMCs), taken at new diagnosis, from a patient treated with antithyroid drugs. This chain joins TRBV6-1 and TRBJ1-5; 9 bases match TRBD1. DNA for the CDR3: TGTGCCGGGGGACAGGGACCCAATCAGCCCCAGCATTTT. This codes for CAGGQGPNQPQHF.